The 22 T cell receptor beta chains reported below all come from one sample, sequenced in a study of blood T cell repertoires in COVID-19 (dated by TCRdb to about 2020). The receptor library was made with the immunoSEQ multiplex PCR assay. This immuneACCESS table, as held by TCRdb, lists in-frame sequences with V and J called but not all clones. Of the missing ones, under half trace to an unresolved V gene in checked studies; the others have no known cause. This sample lists approximately 300,000 clones; about 90% were detected once. Less than 6% of the sample rests with the top ten. Sequencing was carried out using PBMCs or T cells enriched from blood (not recorded which). Source of these receptors: a woman in her twenties or thirties who had recovered from COVID-19.

In nucleotides, the CDR3 is TGTGCAAGTCGCTTGAAGGGGAAGAGCTCCTATAATTCACCCCTCCACTTT. This encodes CASRLKGKSSYNSPLHF. The genes are TRBV12-2 and TRBJ1-6; TRBD1 was called by the table and not checked on the DNA. TRBV12-2 is annotated as a pseudogene. This CDR3 contains 17 residues.

The CDR3 sequence is CASSVNRQETQYF. Written as DNA, the CDR3 is TGTGCCAGCAGCGTAAACCGGCAAGAGACCCAGTACTTC. The chain couples TRBV9 to TRBJ2-5, with no clear D. The length of the CDR3 is 13 residues. V dropped 1 base and J dropped 2 bases, with 6 bases sitting between them. CDR1 and CDR2 (germline): SGDLS, YYNGEE.

Points on this clone: At one of its ends the junction is not consistent with the germline gene, which may arise from a read error. This rearrangement joins TRBV7-7 to TRBJ2-2; D is possibly TRBD2 (6 bases). There are 15 residues in the CDR3. The germline gives CDR1 SSHAT, CDR2 FNYEAQ (reference sequence). For the CDR3, the DNA is TGTGCTAGCAGCTTAGCGCGGGGGAACACCGGGGAGCTGTTTTTT. Its protein is CASSLARGNTGELFF.

The DNA for the CDR3 is TGTGCCAGCAGCCTTTTCGAGGGAGGGGAGAACACTGAAGCTTTCTTT. This translates into CASSLFEGGENTEAFF. This chain connects TRBV6-2 or TRBV6-3 to TRBJ1-1; TRBD1 is a possible D gene (5 bases). Germline CDR1 and CDR2: MNHEY and SVGEGT. V was shortened by 6 bases and J by 1 base, with 18 bases between the two germline ends. The length of the CDR3 is 16 residues.

V gene TRBV9 combines with J gene TRBJ1-5; D gene ambiguous. V was shortened by 4 bases and J by 0 bases, with 14 bases between the two germline ends. Germline V lookup: CDR1 SGDLS, CDR2 YYNGEE. The CDR3 spans 16 residues. The CDR3 spells CASSPPGDFSNQPQHF. The CDR3 region has the DNA TGTGCCAGCAGCCCCCCGGGAGACTTTAGCAATCAGCCCCAGCATTTT.

The chain carries TRBV7-2 and TRBJ2-2; 8 nucleotides match TRBD1. The J segment lost 4 bases and the V segment lost 5 bases, leaving 6 bases of the junction unmatched. CDR1 is SGHTA and CDR2 is FQGNSA in the germline V gene. The CDR3 totals 15 residues. CDR3 sequence reads: CASSPRQGSTGELFF. DNA for the CDR3: TGTGCCAGCAGCCCAAGACAGGGGAGCACCGGGGAGCTGTTTTTT.

The sample holds one count of this clone. The chain is built from TRBV4-1 and TRBJ1-5, with TRBD1 identical over 7 bases. Germline V gene data show CDR1 as MGHRA and CDR2 as YSYEKL. Trimming cost V 4 bases and J 5 bases; bases outside gene matches: 5. This CDR3 region has 14 residues. The CDR3 is CASSPRQGDQPQHF. The DNA for the CDR3 is TGCGCCAGCAGCCCTAGACAGGGCGATCAGCCCCAGCATTTT.

The chain employs TRBV5-4 and TRBJ2-4; D remains ambiguous. Between the trimmed V and J ends, which lost 4 bases and 1 base, there was a span of 15 bases. This CDR3 spans 16 amino acids. CDR1 is SGHNT, CDR2 YYREEE, per germline (reference sequence). CDR3 sequence reads: CASSDPGSRAKNIQYF. The CDR3 DNA sequence: TGTGCCAGCAGCGATCCCGGATCTAGGGCCAAAAACATTCAGTACTTC.

This rearrangement joins TRBV12-5 to TRBJ2-5; the D gene is possibly TRBD1 (7 bases). The germline gives CDR1 LGHNT, CDR2 FRNRAP. The CDR3 loop spans 15 amino acids. Trimming took off 2 bases at V and 4 bases at J, with 14 bases between the two ends. In DNA form, the CDR3 reads TGTGCTAGTGGTTTGACCCGACAGGGAGGAGAGACCCAGTACTTC. Translated: CASGLTRQGGETQYF.

Here the CDR3 reads CAWSETTDTQYF. DNA for the CDR3: TGTGCCTGGAGTGAGACTACAGATACGCAGTATTTT. The V gene is TRBV30, the J gene TRBJ2-3, with no clear D. The CDR3 contains 12 residues. Germline V CDR1 and CDR2: GTSNPN, SVGIG (reference sequence). Trimming shortened V by 1 base and J by 3 bases, and 5 bases separated the two germline ends.

V usage is TRBV30 and J usage is TRBJ1-3, with D tentatively TRBD1 (6 bases). Trimming removed 2 bases at V and 2 bases at J, with 13 bases between. Germline CDR1 and CDR2: GTSNPN and SVGIG (reference sequence). The CDR3 has 15 residues. In DNA, the CDR3 is TGTGCCTGGAGTTCAAACAGGGTCCCTGGAAACACCATATATTTT. This sequence encodes CAWSSNRVPGNTIYF.

The rearrangement uses TRBV6-5 and TRBJ1-2; no clear D gene. Trimming removed 7 bases from V and 7 bases from J, with 19 bases in between. The CDR3 has 14 amino acids. Germline V gives CDR1 MNHEY, CDR2 SVGAGI. The CDR3 region has the DNA TGTGCCAGCACCAGGTCCATATCGGGGTTTGGCTACACCTTC. This translates into CASTRSISGFGYTF.

The rearrangement uses TRBV6-1 and TRBJ2-6; D gene unclear. The germline CDR1 and CDR2 sequences are MNHNS and SASEGT. The CDR3 covers 17 residues. Trimming stripped 0 bases from V and 4 bases from J, with 13 bases between. The CDR3 DNA follows: TGTGCCAGCAGTGAAGCGCCAGGAAGCTCAGGGGCCAACGTCCTGACTTTC. This translates into CASSEAPGSSGANVLTF.

The CDR3 is CASSSATGNYGYTF. The CDR3 DNA sequence: TGTGCCAGCAGCTCAGCGACAGGGAACTATGGCTACACCTTC. The V call is TRBV11-2, the J call TRBJ1-2; 7 positions agree with TRBD1. V shed 4 bases and J 2 bases; nucleotides not matched to a gene: 4. CDR3 size: 14 residues. The germline V gene has CDR1 SGHAT and CDR2 FQNNGV.

The chain is built from TRBV30 and TRBJ1-2; D gene ambiguous. Per germline, CDR1 GTSNPN and CDR2 SVGIG (reference sequence). V was shortened by 3 bases and J by 8 bases, with 10 bases between the two germline ends. The CDR3 is 11 residues long. The CDR3 loop is CAWRAAGGYTF. As DNA, the CDR3 is TGTGCCTGGAGGGCCGCGGGGGGCTACACCTTC.

V usage is TRBV11-2 and J usage is TRBJ1-1, with TRBD1 identical over 8 bases. CDR3 size: 14 residues. Germline assignment: CDR1 SGHAT and CDR2 FQNNGV. V lost 1 base to trimming and J lost 6 bases; unmatched junction nucleotides: 4. In nucleotides, the CDR3 is TGTGCCAGCAGCTTAGTGACAGGGGTCTCTGAAGCTTTCTTT. It encodes CASSLVTGVSEAFF.

The CDR3 reads CASSQVKTGGLYGYTF. The CDR3 bases are TGTGCCAGCAGCCAAGTTAAGACAGGGGGCCTCTATGGCTACACCTTC. The rearrangement joins TRBV3-1 (or the pseudogene TRBV3-2) to TRBJ1-2, with 10 bases that match TRBD1. The V and J ends lost 1 base and 4 bases, in that order; junction bases with no gene match: 6. CDR3 length: 16 residues. Germline-derived CDR1 and CDR2 are LGHDT and YNNKEL (reference sequence).

The table lists this clone with a count of one. This chain connects TRBV3-1 (or the pseudogene TRBV3-2) to TRBJ2-1; TRBD1 matches at 7 bases. Germline CDR1 LGHDT, CDR2 YNNKEL (reference sequence). Trimming at V came to 2 bases and at J to 2 bases, leaving 3 bases not matched to a gene. CDR3 length equals 15 residues. Written as DNA, the CDR3 is TGTGCCAGCAGCCAAACGACAGGGACCTACAATGAGCAGTTCTTC. This translates into CASSQTTGTYNEQFF.

The chain couples TRBV7-3 to TRBJ1-1, with no clear D. The CDR3 length is 15 residues. Germline values: CDR1 SGHTA, CDR2 FQGTGA. V dropped 4 bases and J dropped 4 bases, with 16 bases sitting between them. CDR3 loop: CASSSTPDRGTEAFF. The CDR3 DNA is TGTGCCAGCAGCTCAACCCCTGATCGGGGCACTGAAGCTTTCTTT.

The rearrangement links TRBV5-4 to TRBJ1-1; 8 bases match TRBD1. The V gene end was trimmed by 0 bases and the J gene end by 1 base; junction bases not matched to a gene: 2. CDR3 size: 15 residues. Germline V gene data show CDR1 as SGHNT and CDR2 as YYREEE (reference sequence). CDR3 sequence: CASSLEGQANTEAFF. CDR3 nucleotides: TGTGCCAGCAGCTTGGAGGGACAGGCGAACACTGAAGCTTTCTTT.

This chain links TRBV19 with TRBJ2-3; TRBD2 matches at 11 bases. Trimming at V came to 10 bases and at J to 4 bases, leaving 10 bases not matched to a gene. This CDR3 is built from 15 residues. Germline V gene lookup returns CDR1 LNHDA and CDR2 SQIVND (reference sequence). CDR3 sequence: CATQSLSGGADTQYF. The CDR3 DNA reads TGTGCCACCCAGTCCCTTAGCGGGGGGGCAGATACGCAGTATTTT. The variable domain in full, with the rest retrieved from reference TRBV19 and TRBJ2-3, is DGGITQSPKYLFRKEGQNVTLSCEQNLNHDAMYWYRQDPGQGLRLIYYSQIVNDFQKGDIAEGYSVSREKKESFPLTVTSAQKNPTAFYLCATQSLSGGADTQYFGPGTRLTVL.

The V gene is TRBV5-1, the J gene TRBJ1-4; 8 bases match TRBD1. V was clipped by 5 bases and J by 3 bases; unmatched bases: 6. This CDR3 is 15 amino acids long. Germline-derived CDR1 and CDR2 are SGHRS and YFSETQ. CDR3 residues: CASRPQGAPNEKLFF. DNA for the CDR3: TGCGCCAGCAGGCCCCAGGGGGCGCCTAATGAAAAACTGTTTTTT.